The 19 T cell receptor beta chains below were found in one sample sequenced in a study of memory CD8 T cells in hepatitis C reinfection. Regarding time point: pre-reinfection, 55 to 20 weeks before reinfection detection. No in vitro expansion preceded TCR sequencing of the sorted cells. The repertoire was sequenced with immunoSEQ multiplex PCR; TCRdb's copy has only in-frame clones and lacks some. This sample has approximately 51,000 clones, with 85% to 90% found just once. Material for sequencing was naive CD8+ T cells sorted from blood. Every receptor here comes from a young man with hepatitis C virus infection.

V gene TRBV28 combines with J gene TRBJ2-5; 8 nucleotides match TRBD2. Looked up from germline, CDR1 is MDHEN and CDR2 is SYDVKM. The CDR3 contains 18 residues. The ends lost 3 bases at V and 2 bases at J; junction bases unmatched: 14. The CDR3 protein is CASSFASFPTSDQETQYF. As DNA, the CDR3 is TGTGCCAGCAGTTTTGCCTCTTTTCCGACTAGCGATCAAGAGACCCAGTACTTC.

This chain uses TRBV2 with TRBJ1-2; TRBD1 matches 7 bases. The J segment lost 4 bases and the V segment lost 1 base, leaving 9 bases of the junction unmatched. Germline V lookup: CDR1 SNHLY, CDR2 FYNNEI. The CDR3 covers 16 residues. CDR3 residues: CASSEGYLTGRYGYTF. The CDR3 DNA is TGTGCCAGCAGTGAAGGGTATTTGACAGGGCGCTATGGCTACACCTTC.

Here the CDR3 reads CASSTTLLGEAFF. CDR3 DNA: TGTGCCAGTAGTACTACTCTTCTAGGTGAAGCTTTCTTT. This chain links TRBV19 with TRBJ1-1, with D uncertain. CDR3 length equals 13 residues. Germline V lookup: CDR1 LNHDA, CDR2 SQIVND (reference sequence). The V gene lost 4 bases and the J gene lost 7 bases, with 13 bases spanning the gap.

The chain joins TRBV4-1 to TRBJ1-1; 7 nucleotides align to TRBD1. Germline lookup yields CDR1 MGHRA and CDR2 YSYEKL. The CDR3 sequence is 15 residues long. The V segment lost 2 bases and the J segment 3 bases; nucleotides outside the gene matches: 6. The DNA of the CDR3 is TGCGCCAGCAGCCAACAGGACAGGTCCCACACTGAAGCTTTCTTT. It encodes CASSQQDRSHTEAFF.

This chain connects TRBV6-5 to TRBJ1-2; D is undetermined. The germline CDR1 and CDR2 sequences are MNHEY and SVGAGI. Between the trimmed V and J ends, which lost 0 bases and 7 bases, there was a span of 9 bases. The CDR3 covers 13 residues. The chain's CDR3 is CASSYSSGSGYTF. DNA of the CDR3: TGTGCCAGCAGTTACTCGTCCGGTTCTGGCTACACCTTC.

The V call is TRBV27, the J call TRBJ1-6; TRBD1 aligns across 7 bases. V was clipped by 5 bases and J by 5 bases; unmatched bases: 12. The germline CDR1 and CDR2 sequences are MNHEY and SMNVEV (reference sequence). The CDR3 has 17 amino acids. CDR3: CASSTYSGTADNSPLHF. CDR3 nucleotide sequence: TGTGCCAGCAGTACTTACTCTGGGACAGCAGATAATTCACCCCTCCACTTT.

The gene calls are TRBV19 and TRBJ2-1, with D unclear. Germline CDR1 and CDR2: LNHDA and SQIVND (reference sequence). V was clipped by 10 bases and J by 4 bases, with 8 bases between them. The CDR3 is 11 amino acids. The CDR3 sequence: CATLRYNEQFF. In DNA form, the CDR3 reads TGTGCCACCCTGAGGTACAATGAGCAGTTCTTC.

The chain is built from TRBV5-1 and TRBJ2-1, with 8 bases fitting TRBD1. Germline CDR1 SGHRS, CDR2 YFSETQ. With V trimmed by 0 bases and J by 6 bases, 2 bases remained unmatched. The CDR3 runs to 14 residues. The DNA for the CDR3 is TGCGCCAGCAGCTTGGTTCAGGGGGCCAATGAGCAGTTCTTC. Its translation is CASSLVQGANEQFF.

V gene TRBV2 combines with J gene TRBJ2-7; D might be TRBD1 (5 bases). Germline CDR1 SNHLY, CDR2 FYNNEI. V was trimmed by 2 bases and J by 2 bases, leaving 10 bases between them. This CDR3 has 14 residues. The CDR3 region is CASSEYRTPYEQYF. The CDR3 bases are TGTGCCAGCAGTGAATACAGGACCCCCTACGAGCAGTACTTC.

A single count supports this clone. This chain connects TRBV7-9 to TRBJ1-1; D is unclear. Deletions cut 3 bases from V and 3 bases from J, with 11 bases between. Germline loops: CDR1 SEHNR, CDR2 FQNEAQ (reference sequence). The CDR3 loop spans 14 amino acids. CDR3 amino acids: CASSFLVLYTEAFF. For the CDR3, the DNA is TGTGCCAGCAGCTTTCTGGTACTGTACACTGAAGCTTTCTTT.

V gene TRBV5-4 combines with J gene TRBJ2-6; TRBD1 aligns across 7 bases. V was pared by 4 bases and J by 0 bases, with 4 bases of the junction left unmatched. CDR1 and CDR2 (germline): SGHNT, YYREEE (reference sequence). The CDR3 is 16 residues long. CDR3: CASSPRTGSGANVLTF. The CDR3, as DNA: TGTGCCAGCAGCCCGCGGACAGGCTCTGGGGCCAACGTCCTGACTTTC. Full variable domain (missing parts from reference TRBV5-4 and TRBJ2-6): ETGVTQSPTHLIKTRGQQVTLRCSSQSGHNTVSWYQQALGQGPQFIFQYYREEENGRGNFPPRFSGLQFPNYSSELNVNALELDDSALYLCASSPRTGSGANVLTFGAGSRLTVL.

This chain links TRBV27 with TRBJ2-1; D not resolved. CDR3 length equals 17 residues. Germline loops: CDR1 MNHEY, CDR2 SMNVEV (reference sequence). The V gene lost 2 bases and the J gene lost 2 bases, with 16 bases spanning the gap. The CDR3, as DNA: TGTGCCAGCAGTTTAAGTCGCTGGCAGTCAACCTACAATGAGCAGTTCTTC. It encodes CASSLSRWQSTYNEQFF.

The J gene is TRBJ2-7, the V gene TRBV9, with TRBD2 matching 9 bases. With 7 bases clipped from V and 5 bases from J, the junction kept 10 bases outside the gene matches. This CDR3 has 14 amino acids. Germline V lookup: CDR1 SGDLS, CDR2 YYNGEE. CDR3 in amino acids: CASGYTSGWDEQYF. Written as DNA, the CDR3 is TGTGCCAGCGGGTACACTAGCGGGTGGGACGAGCAGTACTTC. The whole variable domain, filled in from reference TRBV9 and TRBJ2-7, reads DSGVTQTPKHLITATGQRVTLRCSPRSGDLSVYWYQQSLDQGLQFLIQYYNGEERAKGNILERFSAQQFPDLHSELNLSSLELGDSALYFCASGYTSGWDEQYFGPGTRLTVT.

This clone showed up just once. The chain carries TRBV29-1 and TRBJ2-1, with D possibly TRBD2 on 6 matching bases. Germline-derived CDR1 and CDR2 are SQVTM and ANQGSEA. V lost 3 bases and J lost 2, with 23 bases in between. The CDR3 sequence is 18 residues long. The CDR3 coding sequence is TGCAGCGTTGATGAGGGACTGGCTTCTGGTAGAACCTACAATGAGCAGTTCTTC. This codes for CSVDEGLASGRTYNEQFF.

This clone was observed once. V usage is TRBV14 and J usage is TRBJ1-1; unclear D gene. Germline V gives CDR1 SGHDN, CDR2 FVKESK. The V end lost 4 bases, the J end lost 0 bases, and 15 bases lay between the germline ends. The CDR3 consists of 16 residues. The CDR3 reads CASSPLGGNMNTEAFF. The DNA of the CDR3 is TGTGCCAGCAGCCCCCTAGGCGGGAACATGAACACTGAAGCTTTCTTT.

The rearrangement uses TRBV28 and TRBJ2-2; TRBD1 agrees at 9 bases. There are 14 residues in the CDR3. Germline loops: CDR1 MDHEN, CDR2 SYDVKM. V dropped 9 bases and J dropped 9; count of bases not matched to a gene: 11. CDR3 bases: TGTGCCAGATTGGACAGGGGCGACCCCCGGGAGCTGTTTTTT. Translation gives CARLDRGDPRELFF.

With regard to this clone: Other DNA sequences from this sample encode an identical CDR3 as well. V usage is TRBV4-2 and J usage is TRBJ1-5, with a weak D call TRBD1 (6 bases). V lost 0 bases to trimming and J lost 5 bases, with 11 bases between them. In germline, CDR1 is LGHNA, CDR2 YNFKEQ. The CDR3 runs 15 residues. Written as DNA, the CDR3 is TGTGCCAGCAGCCAAGACAGGGGAGGGGATCAGCCCCAGCATTTT. It codes for CASSQDRGGDQPQHF.

The V gene is TRBV27, the J gene TRBJ2-1; D is perhaps TRBD1 (5 bases). Germline-derived CDR1 and CDR2 are MNHEY and SMNVEV (reference sequence). The length of the CDR3 is 14 residues. V was trimmed by 6 bases and J by 9 bases, leaving 18 bases between them. CDR3 in amino acids: CASSSMDKLGEQFF. The CDR3 region has the DNA TGTGCCAGCAGCTCTATGGACAAGTTGGGTGAGCAGTTCTTC.

The chain couples TRBV4-1 to TRBJ2-1; D may be TRBD2 (5 bases). V lost 6 bases and J lost 6, with 9 bases in between. From germline, CDR1 is MGHRA and CDR2 YSYEKL. The CDR3 extends over 12 amino acids. For the CDR3, the DNA is TGCGCCAGCAGGGGAGCCAGCAATGAGCAGTTCTTC. Protein product: CASRGASNEQFF.